This TCR beta chain is drawn from a study of CD8 T cells in ankylosing spondylitis. This clonotype was counted ten times or more. Its antigen is as yet unknown. Study-wide results and limits: In ankylosing spondylitis patients, matched synovial fluid reportedly showed significant enrichment of disease-linked clones. Fewer than ten highly homologous variants made up a TCR beta motif, and this motif appeared characteristic of ankylosing spondylitis blood.

Molecular-barcoded quantitative 5'-RACE produced these TCR beta libraries. TCRdb recomputed calls from the 5' RACE reads with MiXCR, one row per CDR3 protein. Counted here are 150,000 to 200,000 distinct CDR3 sequences, roughly 18% occurring once; the ten biggest clones make up roughly 8%. The CDR3 covers 12 residues. Trimming cost V 3 bases and J 8 bases, with 7 bases left between them. The sample comprised blood, either unsorted or a sorted T cell fraction (not recorded which). The receptor's source is a male donor with ankylosing spondylitis or in good health (not recorded which). This sequence joins TRBV12-3 or TRBV12-4 and TRBJ2-2; D is undetermined. For the CDR3, the DNA is TGTGCCAGCAGTTTTGGCGCTGGGGAGCTGTTTTTT. This gives the protein CASSFGAGELFF.